The 8 T cell receptor beta chains below were found in one sample sequenced in a study of identical twins. TCRdb reprocessed the 5' RACE reads via MiXCR and lists one record per CDR3 protein. The sample contains hundreds of thousands of distinct CDR3 sequences, more than 20% of which appear only once. The same data also went into a second study, on T cells expressing NK-cell markers.

Sequenced: CD4+ T cells sorted from blood. Source of these receptors: a woman between 18 and 30 years old in good health.

This clonotype was observed a handful of times. The chain is built from TRBV20-1 and TRBJ1-1; D uncertain. CDR1 is DFQATT and CDR2 is SNEGSKA in the germline V gene (reference sequence). The CDR3 consists of 14 residues. V lost 0 bases to trimming and J lost 2 bases, with 10 bases between them. The CDR3 nucleotides are TGCAGTGCTAGAGATTTCCCGGAAAACACTGAAGCTTTCTTT. It is translated as CSARDFPENTEAFF.

The genes are TRBV7-9 and TRBJ1-1, with no clear D. The CDR3 covers 15 residues. Deletions cut 0 bases from V and 2 bases from J, with 10 bases between. Looked up from germline, CDR1 is SEHNR and CDR2 is FQNEAQ (reference sequence). CDR3 DNA: TGTGCCAGCAGCTTAGCAAAGACGTCTAACACTGAAGCTTTCTTT. The encoded protein is CASSLAKTSNTEAFF.

This clonotype was found a few times. The DNA for the CDR3 is TGTGCCAGCAGTCCAACAGGGGTGGGCAATGAGCAGTTCTTC. Protein: CASSPTGVGNEQFF. The V gene is TRBV9, the J gene TRBJ2-1; 7 bases are shared with TRBD1. V shed 5 bases and J 6 bases; nucleotides not matched to a gene: 8. Germline-derived CDR1 and CDR2 are SGDLS and YYNGEE. This CDR3 has 14 residues. Complete variable domain (other parts from reference TRBV9 and TRBJ2-1): DSGVTQTPKHLITATGQRVTLRCSPRSGDLSVYWYQQSLDQGLQFLIQYYNGEERAKGNILERFSAQQFPDLHSELNLSSLELGDSALYFCASSPTGVGNEQFFGPGTRLTVL.

V gene TRBV20-1 combines with J gene TRBJ2-2, with D perhaps TRBD1 (6 bases). The CDR3 spans 14 residues. V was shortened by 3 bases and J by 5 bases, with 13 bases between the two germline ends. Germline-derived CDR1 and CDR2 are DFQATT and SNEGSKA (reference sequence). The CDR3 loop is CSASRGGLTGELFF. As DNA, the CDR3 is TGCAGTGCTAGCAGGGGCGGATTGACCGGGGAGCTGTTTTTT.

The chain employs TRBV12-3 or TRBV12-4 and TRBJ2-1; possible D gene TRBD2, 5 bases. The CDR3 is 13 residues long. V lost 6 bases and J 9 bases, leaving 15 bases between the germline ends. The DNA for the CDR3 is TGTGCCAGCAGATATGGTTCGGGGTCTGAGCAGTTCTTC. Protein product: CASRYGSGSEQFF.

This chain joins TRBV12-3 or TRBV12-4 and TRBJ1-3, with D unresolved. The CDR3 loop spans 12 amino acids. V was pared by 9 bases and J by 4 bases, with 10 bases between. The CDR3 region is CARTYHGNTIYF. The DNA of the CDR3 is TGTGCCAGGACTTACCACGGAAACACCATATATTTT.

The V call is TRBV18, the J call TRBJ1-1; 10 bases are a match to TRBD1. With 4 bases clipped from V and 5 bases from J, the junction kept 4 bases outside the gene matches. The CDR3 spans 14 residues. Per the germline V gene, CDR1 is KGHSH and CDR2 is LQKENI. This CDR3 is CASSQTGGWTEAFF. For the CDR3, the DNA is TGTGCCAGCTCACAGACAGGGGGCTGGACTGAAGCTTTCTTT.

There are a few counts of this clonotype. The chain uses TRBV5-1 and TRBJ2-1; D remains ambiguous. The CDR3 totals 17 residues. V was trimmed by 3 bases and J by 3 bases, leaving 19 bases between them. Germline CDR1 and CDR2: SGHRS and YFSETQ. Written as DNA, the CDR3 is TGCGCCAGCAGCTCGGACCTTCTAGGATCAAGCTACAATGAGCAGTTCTTC. Encoded protein: CASSSDLLGSSYNEQFF.